Listed below are T cell receptor beta chains from one sample, sequenced in a study of naive and memory T cell subsets. A single record per CDR3 protein comes from TCRdb applying MiXCR to the UMI-ligation and nested PCR reads. The table lists tens of thousands of distinct CDR3 sequences, about 6.5% of them singletons. The sample comprised central memory CD4+ T cells from blood. These receptors were collected from a human donor in good health. Each CDR3 is given with its conserved first and last residue. D genes are given only for firm matches. Clone size is given for some rows only: seen once, a few or many times, or a class if the clone is expanded.

>many|TRBJ1-1|-|TRBV7-9|15
TGTGCCAGCAGCCTAGGGACACGGGGCGCCGCTGAAGCTTTCTTT
CASSLGTRGAAEAFF
>-|TRBJ2-2|-|TRBV20-1|14
TGCAGTGCTAGCCCACTTACGAACACCGGGGAGCTGTTTTTT
CSASPLTNTGELFF
>many|TRBJ2-2|TRBD2|TRBV29-1|12
TGCAGCGTTGAATTCGGGGGGGGGGAGCTGTTTTTT
CSVEFGGGELFF
>many|TRBJ1-6|-|TRBV12-3/TRBV12-4|13
TGTGCCAGCAGTACCTCCCGGAATTCACCCCTCCACTTT
CASSTSRNSPLHF
>many|TRBJ1-2|-|TRBV28|14
TGTGCCAGCAGTTTGAGGCGGAGGAACTATGGCTACACCTTC
CASSLRRRNYGYTF
>many|TRBJ1-5|-|TRBV20-1|14
TGCAGTGCTCGGTATACAGGGTTCGGTCAGCCCCAGCATTTT
CSARYTGFGQPQHF
>-|TRBJ1-1|-|TRBV6-2/TRBV6-3|15
TGTGCCAGCAGTTACTCAGAGCCCAGGAACACTGAAGCTTTCTTT
CASSYSEPRNTEAFF
>many|TRBJ1-1|-|TRBV2|14
TGTGCCAGCAGAAGACTGGAGGGGTCTGTGAGGGCTTTCTTT
CASRRLEGSVRAFF
>-|TRBJ2-1|-|TRBV9|15
TGTGCCAGCAGCCCTACCCCATCACCCTACAATGAGCAGTTCTTC
CASSPTPSPYNEQFF
>-|TRBJ2-1|TRBD2|TRBV7-9|15
TGTGCCAGCAGCCTATTAGCGGGAGGGTCCAATGAGCAGTTCTTC
CASSLLAGGSNEQFF
>few|TRBJ2-5|-|TRBV30|11
TGTGCCTGGAGTCCAAGGGAGACCCAGTACTTC
CAWSPRETQYF
>many|TRBJ2-1|TRBD2|TRBV7-8|15
TGTGCCAGCAGCTTGAAACTAGCGGGAACTATTGAGCAGTTCTTC
CASSLKLAGTIEQFF
>-|TRBJ2-5|TRBD1|TRBV3-1|14
TGTGCCAGCAGCCAGGACAGGGTGCGAGAGACCCAGTACTTC
CASSQDRVRETQYF
>many|TRBJ1-2|-|TRBV25-1|12
TGTGCCAGCACCCGGACTGGCTATGGCTACACCTTC
CASTRTGYGYTF
>-|TRBJ1-5|-|TRBV20-1|11
TGCAGTGCTAGTAGGAGGGACGCCCAGCATTTT
CSASRRDAQHF
>many|TRBJ1-4|-|TRBV9|14
TGTGCCAGCAGCGGGACTACTACTAATGAAAAACTGTTTTTT
CASSGTTTNEKLFF
>many|TRBJ1-5|-|TRBV20-1|17
TGCAGTGCAGCGGGGGGCCTCGAAACATATAGCAATCAGCCCCAGCATTTT
CSAAGGLETYSNQPQHF
>many|TRBJ2-1|-|TRBV12-3/TRBV12-4|16
TGTGCCAGCAGTTCACCGAGGGAAGCGGCCTACAATGAGCAGTTCTTC
CASSSPREAAYNEQFF
>few|TRBJ2-1|TRBD2|TRBV9|15
TGTGCCAGCAGCCCCCGGGGTAGCGGGAGGGGTGAGCAGTTCTTC
CASSPRGSGRGEQFF
>many|TRBJ2-1|-|TRBV12-3/TRBV12-4|12
TGTGCCAGCAGACAAACCCATTATGAGCAGTTCTTC
CASRQTHYEQFF
>few|TRBJ1-1|-|TRBV7-9|12
TGTGCCAGCAGCCGGACCACGGCTGAAGCTTTCTTT
CASSRTTAEAFF
>-|TRBJ2-7|TRBD2|TRBV20-1|15
TGCAGTGCTTCGGATCCTAGCGGGAGCCCCTACGAGCAGTACTTC
CSASDPSGSPYEQYF
>-|TRBJ2-3|-|TRBV14|14
TGTGCCAGCAGCCCGACGGCGAGGACAGATACGCAGTATTTT
CASSPTARTDTQYF
>-|TRBJ1-1|-|TRBV5-6|15
TGTGCCAGCAGCAAGGGAGGGGCGTCCAACACTGAAGCTTTCTTT
CASSKGGASNTEAFF
>many|TRBJ2-7|TRBD2|TRBV20-1|16
TGCAGTGCTATTCCCCTGTTAGGAGACAGCGGGGGAGAGCAGTACTTC
CSAIPLLGDSGGEQYF
>-|TRBJ1-2|-|TRBV19|14
TGTGCCAGCTCCACCAGGACCCCTCTATATGGCTACACCTTC
CASSTRTPLYGYTF
>few|TRBJ1-2|TRBD1|TRBV7-6|14
TGTGCCAGCAGCTTAAGACAGGGAGGGAATGGCTACACCTTC
CASSLRQGGNGYTF
>few|TRBJ2-7|TRBD1|TRBV27|15
TGTGCCAGCAGTGCGAAGCCAACAGGGGCCTACGAGCAGTACTTC
CASSAKPTGAYEQYF
>-|TRBJ2-3|-|TRBV7-3|17
TGTGCCAGCAGCTCCCGCGGCCCCACTAGAAACACAGATACGCAGTATTTT
CASSSRGPTRNTDTQYF
>-|TRBJ2-7|TRBD2|TRBV29-1|14
TGCAGCGTAGCACGGACTAGCAGCTCCTACGAGCAGTACTTC
CSVARTSSSYEQYF
>few|TRBJ2-3|-|TRBV27|14
TGTGCCAGCAGTTATAACAGGGGCACAGATACGCAGTATTTT
CASSYNRGTDTQYF
>-|TRBJ2-1|-|TRBV12-3/TRBV12-4|12
TGTGCCAGCAGTCCCTATTGGGGTGAGCAGTTCTTC
CASSPYWGEQFF
>many|TRBJ1-4|TRBD1|TRBV6-6|15
TGTGCCAGCAGTTTCACTCAGGGGGCGGCTGAAAAACTGTTTTTT
CASSFTQGAAEKLFF
>many|TRBJ2-7|-|TRBV2|14
TGTGCCAGCAGTGAGTCGGGCAGGGCCCACGAGCAGTACTTC
CASSESGRAHEQYF
>-|TRBJ2-1|TRBD2|TRBV5-6|15
TGTGCCAGCAGATTCCGCGGGAGCGATTACAATGAGCAGTTCTTC
CASRFRGSDYNEQFF
>few|TRBJ2-3|-|TRBV18|14
TGTGCCAGCTCACCACTAGGGGGCACAGATACGCAGTATTTT
CASSPLGGTDTQYF
>many|TRBJ1-1|TRBD1|TRBV9|16
TGTGCCAGCAGCGTAGCTACAATGGGGACAGGGGATAAAGCTTTCTTT
CASSVATMGTGDKAFF
>many|TRBJ1-1|-|TRBV7-2|15
TGTGCCAGCTGGAAGGGGCTGACAGTGGGCACTGAAGCTTTCTTT
CASWKGLTVGTEAFF
>few|TRBJ1-2|TRBD1|TRBV14|17
TGTGCCAGCAGCCCCTTGCAGGGGGCCGTAGCTAACTATGGCTACACCTTC
CASSPLQGAVANYGYTF
>many|TRBJ2-6|-|TRBV3-1|19
TGTGCCAGCAGCCCCCGCGTTGGGGGAAAATCACCTGGGGCCAACGTCCTGACTTTC
CASSPRVGGKSPGANVLTF
>-|TRBJ2-3|-|TRBV7-2|14
TGTGCCAGCAGCGCCAGTTTTAGCACAGATACGCAGTATTTT
CASSASFSTDTQYF
>many|TRBJ1-1|-|TRBV27|13
TGTGCCAGCGGCTGGGCAGGGGAGACTGAAGCTTTCTTT
CASGWAGETEAFF
>many|TRBJ1-6|TRBD1|TRBV7-2|15
TGTGCCAGCAGCTCGCAGACAGGGCCATTTCGTACCCTCCACTTT
CASSSQTGPFRTLHF
>many|TRBJ1-1|-|TRBV7-2|14
TGTGCCAGCAGCACCCTCCGAGCGTACACTGAAGCTTTCTTT
CASSTLRAYTEAFF
>few|TRBJ2-3|TRBD2|TRBV20-1|12
TGCAGTGGACTAGCGAGCACAGATACGCAGTATTTT
CSGLASTDTQYF
>few|TRBJ2-7|TRBD1|TRBV7-2|16
TGTGCCAGCAGCTTAAGGGGGACAGGGGGGGTTTTGGAGCAGTACTTC
CASSLRGTGGVLEQYF
>many|TRBJ2-1|-|TRBV2|13
TGTGCCAGCCAACTAGAAAGTTACAATGAGCAGTTCTTC
CASQLESYNEQFF
>many|TRBJ1-5|-|TRBV7-9|13
TGTGCCAGCAGCTCGACAGGTCATCAGCCCCAGCATTTT
CASSSTGHQPQHF
>-|TRBJ1-2|-|TRBV5-1|13
TGCGCCAGCAGCTTTGAGGGTTCCCAGGGCTACACCTTC
CASSFEGSQGYTF
>many|TRBJ1-1|-|TRBV29-1|14
TGCAGCGTTGCGCCACAGGGTATGAACACTGAAGCTTTCTTT
CSVAPQGMNTEAFF
>few|TRBJ2-3|-|TRBV29-1|15
TGCAGCGTTGGGGGGGGGGCAGGCCGCACAGATACGCAGTATTTT
CSVGGGAGRTDTQYF
>many|TRBJ1-6|TRBD1|TRBV29-1|14
TGCAGCGCCCGGACAGGGGCGAATAATTCACCCCTCCACTTT
CSARTGANNSPLHF
>few|TRBJ1-4|-|TRBV27|14
TGTGCCAGCAGCAAAAGGGGGTTTGGTGAAAAACTGTTTTTT
CASSKRGFGEKLFF
>many|TRBJ2-1|TRBD2|TRBV20-1|12
TGCAGTGCTGGGGGACTAAACCATGAGCAGTTCTTC
CSAGGLNHEQFF
>few|TRBJ1-2|-|TRBV2|15
TGTGCCAGCAGTAATCAGGGAGCCTTCGGCTATGGCTACACCTTC
CASSNQGAFGYGYTF
>few|TRBJ1-6|-|TRBV19|12
TGTGCCAGTAAAACAGAGAATTCACCCCTCCACTTT
CASKTENSPLHF
>few|TRBJ1-4|-|TRBV28|13
TGTGCCAGCAGATGGCGGCTTAATGAAAAACTGTTTTTT
CASRWRLNEKLFF